What follows are 14 T cell receptor beta chains derived from one specimen sequenced in a study of cytomegalovirus exposure and HLA in healthy donors. Generated by immunoSEQ multiplex PCR, the TCRdb table keeps only in-frame clones and is missing some. Here the sample spans about 110,000 clones, approximately 96% being singletons. Sequenced material: PBMCs. Receptors were obtained from a woman aged 18-29 years in good health and CMV-seronegative.

The chain combines TRBV15 with TRBJ2-6; 7 bases are a match to TRBD1. The CDR3 is 18 residues long. In germline, CDR1 is LNHNV, CDR2 YYDKDF (reference sequence). V dropped 3 bases and J dropped 0; count of bases not matched to a gene: 8. CDR3 in amino acids: CATSSPRGSASGANVLTF. DNA for the CDR3: TGTGCCACCAGCAGCCCCAGGGGGTCGGCCTCTGGGGCCAACGTCCTGACTTTC.

The CDR3 DNA sequence: TGTGCCAGCAGCTTCGGACTAGCGAGGAATGAGCAGTTCTTC. It yields the protein CASSFGLARNEQFF. This chain connects TRBV7-3 to TRBJ2-1; 9 positions match TRBD2. Germline V gives CDR1 SGHTA, CDR2 FQGTGA. Trimming cost V 3 bases and J 7 bases; bases outside gene matches: 4. The CDR3 is 14 residues long.

The chain couples TRBV18 to TRBJ1-1, with 7 bases identical to TRBD1. The CDR3 sequence is 16 residues long. J was trimmed by 1 base and V by 1 base; bases with no gene match: 6. CDR1 and CDR2 from the germline V gene are KGHSH and LQKENI. The CDR3 bases are TGTGCCAGCTCACCACTACAGACAGGGACGAACACTGAAGCTTTCTTT. Protein: CASSPLQTGTNTEAFF.

This clone is a singleton in its sample. The chain uses TRBV7-2 and TRBJ2-3; no firm D call. Germline V lookup: CDR1 SGHTA, CDR2 FQGNSA. The CDR3 has 13 amino acids. V lost 8 bases, J lost 3 bases, and 12 bases lay in between. CDR3 sequence (DNA): TGTGCCAGCGGCCCCCCTGTGACAGATACGCAGTATTTT. Its protein is CASGPPVTDTQYF.

The chain couples TRBV11-2 to TRBJ1-2, with D unclear. CDR1 and CDR2 from the germline V gene are SGHAT and FQNNGV. V was cut by 1 base and J by 8 bases, with 11 bases left in between. The CDR3 is 13 residues long. This CDR3 reads CASSLGLALGYTF. CDR3 DNA: TGTGCCAGCAGCTTAGGGCTAGCCCTCGGCTACACCTTC.

The chain employs TRBV4-3 and TRBJ1-5; 11 bases fit TRBD1. V lost 5 bases to trimming and J lost 6 bases; unmatched junction nucleotides: 12. Germline CDR1 reads LGHNA; CDR2 reads YSLEER. The CDR3 loop spans 17 amino acids. CDR3 nucleotides: TGCGCCAGCAGCGGCACCTGGACAGGGGGCAGGACTCAGCCCCAGCATTTT. Protein product: CASSGTWTGGRTQPQHF.

The rearrangement uses TRBV4-3 and TRBJ1-2; a weak D match, TRBD1 (5 bases). Trimming left V 1 base short and J 5 bases short, with 17 bases between. The length of the CDR3 is 16 residues. Germline values: CDR1 LGHNA, CDR2 YSLEER. The CDR3 reads CASSQVVGAPEYGYTF. The CDR3 nucleotides are TGCGCCAGCAGCCAAGTCGTTGGGGCGCCGGAATATGGCTACACCTTC.

The chain employs TRBV6-1 and TRBJ1-2, with D possibly matching TRBD1 (5 bases). The V end lost 7 bases, the J end lost 1 base, and 16 bases lay between the germline ends. CDR1 is MNHNS and CDR2 is SASEGT in the germline V gene. This CDR3 spans 15 amino acids. The CDR3 DNA sequence: TGTGCCAGCACCTCTGGGGGGGGAAATAACTATGGCTACACCTTC. This sequence encodes CASTSGGGNNYGYTF.

The count of this clone is one. The chain links TRBV5-1 to TRBJ1-1; TRBD1 agrees at 10 bases. The V segment lost 4 bases and the J segment 6 bases; nucleotides outside the gene matches: 6. This CDR3 is 14 amino acids long. CDR1 and CDR2 (germline): SGHRS, YFSETQ. CDR3 nucleotides: TGCGCCAGCAGCGGCGCCGGGACAGGGGCTGAAGCTTTCTTT. It encodes CASSGAGTGAEAFF.

V and J are TRBV10-3 and TRBJ2-3, with TRBD1 identical over 7 bases. The CDR3 has 14 amino acids. CDR1 is ENHRY, CDR2 SYGVKD, per germline. This CDR3 is CAGAGTDSTDTQYF. CDR3 DNA sequence: TGTGCGGGGGCCGGGACAGACAGCACAGATACGCAGTATTTT.

V usage is TRBV7-2 and J usage is TRBJ1-5; D not resolved. Germline lookup yields CDR1 SGHTA and CDR2 FQGNSA. Trimming stripped 4 bases from V and 4 bases from J, with 5 bases between. The CDR3 length is 12 residues. The CDR3 here is CASSSPNQPQHF. CDR3 bases: TGTGCCAGCAGCTCCCCAAATCAGCCCCAGCATTTT.

The chain couples TRBV4-1 to TRBJ2-3; 10 positions agree with TRBD1. J gave up 2 bases and V 0 bases, and 11 bases lay outside the gene matches. The CDR3 loop spans 19 amino acids. Germline CDR1 and CDR2: MGHRA and YSYEKL. The CDR3 reads CASSQETGTGVLITDTQYF. In DNA, the CDR3 is TGCGCCAGCAGCCAAGAAACCGGGACAGGGGTACTGATCACAGATACGCAGTATTTT.

The rearrangement links TRBV6-5 to TRBJ1-1; D not resolved. Germline-derived CDR1 and CDR2 are MNHEY and SVGAGI. V dropped 4 bases and J dropped 1 base, with 13 bases sitting between them. The CDR3 runs to 15 residues. The CDR3 DNA is TGTGCCAGCAGTTCAAGACTGAACCCGAACACTGAAGCTTTCTTT. Amino acids: CASSSRLNPNTEAFF.

The chain employs TRBV4-1 and TRBJ1-1; 7 positions agree with TRBD1. V trimming: 7 bases; J trimming: 1 base; junction bases outside the gene matches: 6. The CDR3 loop spans 14 amino acids. Per the germline V gene, CDR1 is MGHRA and CDR2 is YSYEKL. The CDR3 sequence: CASNNDRANTEAFF. The CDR3 nucleotides are TGCGCCAGCAATAACGACAGGGCGAACACTGAAGCTTTCTTT.